The TCR beta chain described here comes from a study of blood T cell repertoires in COVID-19. The protocol was immunoSEQ multiplex PCR, while the TCRdb copy is restricted to in-frame clones and leaves out a portion. Of more than 120,000 clones listed, over 75% are singletons. J was trimmed by 6 bases and V by 5 bases; bases with no gene match: 8. Germline V gives CDR1 MNHEY, CDR2 SMNVEV (reference sequence). This CDR3 is built from 15 residues. The chain employs TRBV27 and TRBJ1-2; 11 bases are a match to TRBD1. The sample taken for sequencing was PBMCs or T cells enriched from blood (not recorded which). The TCR comes from a man in his forties or fifties in a cohort exposed to, infected with or recovered from COVID-19 (not recorded which). The CDR3, as DNA: TGTGCCAGCAGTGTGGACAGGGGGCACCGTGATGGCTACACCTTC. Amino acid sequence: CASSVDRGHRDGYTF.